Listed below are T cell receptor beta chains from one sample, sequenced in a study of T cell changes during pregnancy in multiple sclerosis. The data were produced by immunoSEQ multiplex PCR, yet TCRdb's version contains in-frame clones alone and is incomplete. This table holds around 100,000 clones, 90% to 95% found once. The specimen comprised peripheral blood, sampled after pregnancy. These receptors were collected from a female donor with multiple sclerosis, enrolled in a pregnancy study. CDR3s include the opening cysteine and the closing phenylalanine or tryptophan. Fields, in order: D gene, clone size, V gene, J gene, CDR3 DNA, CDR3 protein. The D gene is left open where the match is weak. The size entry is marked missing in some rows and otherwise reads once, few, many or a size class.

d_gene: .; abundance: once; v_gene: TRBV7-9; j_gene: TRBJ1-2; CDR3nt: TGTGCCAGCAGCTTGGAGGGTGGGGGCTACACCTTC; CDR3aa: CASSLEGGGYTF
d_gene: .; abundance: .; v_gene: TRBV2; j_gene: TRBJ1-1; CDR3nt: TGTGCCAGCAGAGAGGGAACTGAAGCTTTCTTT; CDR3aa: CASREGTEAFF
d_gene: TRBD2; abundance: .; v_gene: TRBV14; j_gene: TRBJ2-3; CDR3nt: TGTGCCAGCAGCCAGGGACTAGTTTTCCCGAATACGCAGTATTTT; CDR3aa: CASSQGLVFPNTQYF
d_gene: .; abundance: .; v_gene: TRBV5-6; j_gene: TRBJ2-7; CDR3nt: TGTGCCAGCAGCTTCCCCATTACGGGAGAGCAGTACTTC; CDR3aa: CASSFPITGEQYF
d_gene: TRBD2; abundance: once; v_gene: TRBV7-8; j_gene: TRBJ2-1; CDR3nt: TGTGCCAGCAGCCCCCAGTTCTTGCGCGGGGGTGGCAATGAGCAGTTCTTC; CDR3aa: CASSPQFLRGGGNEQFF
d_gene: .; abundance: .; v_gene: TRBV6-6; j_gene: TRBJ2-7; CDR3nt: TGTGCCAGCAGACTAACAGGTCGCTCCTACGAGCAGTACTTC; CDR3aa: CASRLTGRSYEQYF
d_gene: .; abundance: .; v_gene: TRBV5-6; j_gene: TRBJ1-3; CDR3nt: TGTGCCAGCAGCTCCGGACAGATTTGGAACACCATATATTTT; CDR3aa: CASSSGQIWNTIYF
d_gene: .; abundance: once; v_gene: TRBV5-1; j_gene: TRBJ1-2; CDR3nt: TGCGCCAGCAGCTTTGGGACAAACTATGGCTACACCTTC; CDR3aa: CASSFGTNYGYTF
d_gene: .; abundance: .; v_gene: TRBV7-8; j_gene: TRBJ1-2; CDR3nt: TGTGCCAGCAGCTTAGTGATAGGGGGAGATCAGGTGTATGGCTACACCTTC; CDR3aa: CASSLVIGGDQVYGYTF
d_gene: .; abundance: .; v_gene: TRBV7-8; j_gene: TRBJ2-7; CDR3nt: TGTGCCAGCAGCTTGCGACAGACACTATCCTACGAGCAGTACTTC; CDR3aa: CASSLRQTLSYEQYF
d_gene: .; abundance: once; v_gene: TRBV27; j_gene: TRBJ1-2; CDR3nt: TGTGCCAGCAGTTATAACAGGGACTATGGCTACACCTTC; CDR3aa: CASSYNRDYGYTF
d_gene: .; abundance: .; v_gene: TRBV9; j_gene: TRBJ2-2; CDR3nt: TGTGCCAGCAGCGTTAGCGGGGGACAGGCCGGGGAGCTGTTTTTT; CDR3aa: CASSVSGGQAGELFF
d_gene: TRBD1; abundance: .; v_gene: TRBV2; j_gene: TRBJ1-5; CDR3nt: TGTGCCAGCAGAAAGGGGACAGGCCCCAATCAGCCCCAGCATTTT; CDR3aa: CASRKGTGPNQPQHF
d_gene: .; abundance: .; v_gene: TRBV6-1; j_gene: TRBJ1-5; CDR3nt: TGTGCCAGCAGTGAGCGACAGAGCAATCAGCCCCAGCATTTT; CDR3aa: CASSERQSNQPQHF
d_gene: .; abundance: .; v_gene: TRBV5-5; j_gene: TRBJ2-5; CDR3nt: TGTGCCAGCGGTACCCAGGTCAGAGAGACCCAGTACTTC; CDR3aa: CASGTQVRETQYF
d_gene: TRBD2; abundance: .; v_gene: TRBV11-2; j_gene: TRBJ2-5; CDR3nt: TGTGCCAGCAGTCCGGCGGGGGCTAGCGGGGCGGGGGAGACCCAGTACTTC; CDR3aa: CASSPAGASGAGETQYF
d_gene: .; abundance: .; v_gene: TRBV2; j_gene: TRBJ2-7; CDR3nt: TGTGCCAGCAGTGTGAGGTTCTCCTTCTACGAGCAGTACTTC; CDR3aa: CASSVRFSFYEQYF
d_gene: .; abundance: once; v_gene: TRBV6-5; j_gene: TRBJ1-1; CDR3nt: TGTGCCAGCATCAAGTCCGGAGGCACTGAAGCTTTCTTT; CDR3aa: CASIKSGGTEAFF
d_gene: TRBD1; abundance: .; v_gene: TRBV5-5; j_gene: TRBJ1-1; CDR3nt: TGTGCCAGCAGTTGGGACAGGGCCACTGAAGCTTTCTTT; CDR3aa: CASSWDRATEAFF
d_gene: TRBD1; abundance: .; v_gene: TRBV30; j_gene: TRBJ1-5; CDR3nt: TGTGCCTGGAGTTCGACAGGGGGTAAGAGTCAGCCCCAGCATTTT; CDR3aa: CAWSSTGGKSQPQHF
d_gene: .; abundance: .; v_gene: TRBV30; j_gene: TRBJ1-2; CDR3nt: TGTGCCTGGAATACAGGGTCAAGCGGCTACACCTTC; CDR3aa: CAWNTGSSGYTF
d_gene: TRBD1; abundance: .; v_gene: TRBV13; j_gene: TRBJ2-5; CDR3nt: TGTGCCAGCAGCTCCGGGACAGGGGACCGAGAGACCCAGTACTTC; CDR3aa: CASSSGTGDRETQYF
d_gene: TRBD1; abundance: few; v_gene: TRBV6-1; j_gene: TRBJ1-5; CDR3nt: TGTGCCAGCACCCCCGGACAGGGGGAAGCTCAGCCCCAGCATTTT; CDR3aa: CASTPGQGEAQPQHF
d_gene: .; abundance: .; v_gene: TRBV6-5; j_gene: TRBJ1-5; CDR3nt: TGTGCCAGCAGTTACTCCAGGGAGGCGAGCAATCAGCCCCAGCATTTT; CDR3aa: CASSYSREASNQPQHF
d_gene: TRBD2; abundance: .; v_gene: TRBV19; j_gene: TRBJ2-2; CDR3nt: TGTGCCAGTTCCTTCCGGGACGGGGGGACCGGGGAGCTGTTTTTT; CDR3aa: CASSFRDGGTGELFF
d_gene: TRBD2; abundance: .; v_gene: TRBV30; j_gene: TRBJ2-2; CDR3nt: TGTGCCTGTATAGCGGGGTTCACCGGGGAGCTGTTTTTT; CDR3aa: CACIAGFTGELFF
d_gene: .; abundance: .; v_gene: TRBV20-1; j_gene: TRBJ2-1; CDR3nt: TGCAGTGCCAGGTACGGCGAGCAGTTCTTC; CDR3aa: CSARYGEQFF
d_gene: TRBD1; abundance: .; v_gene: TRBV5-1; j_gene: TRBJ1-6; CDR3nt: TGCGCCAGCAGTCAGGGGGGCTCCTATAATTCACCCCTCCACTTT; CDR3aa: CASSQGGSYNSPLHF
d_gene: TRBD2; abundance: .; v_gene: TRBV9; j_gene: TRBJ2-5; CDR3nt: TGTGCCAGCAGCGTAAGCCCGATAGCGGGGGGAAGGGAGACCCAGTACTTC; CDR3aa: CASSVSPIAGGRETQYF
d_gene: TRBD1; abundance: .; v_gene: TRBV25-1; j_gene: TRBJ2-7; CDR3nt: TGTGCCAGCAGTGACGGTCCCGGGACAGGGGCCTACGAGCAGTACTTC; CDR3aa: CASSDGPGTGAYEQYF
d_gene: .; abundance: .; v_gene: TRBV10-3; j_gene: TRBJ1-2; CDR3nt: TGTGCCATCGGGGGGGTAGCCTATGGCTACACCTTC; CDR3aa: CAIGGVAYGYTF
d_gene: .; abundance: .; v_gene: TRBV6-1; j_gene: TRBJ1-2; CDR3nt: TGTGCCAGCACCCTGGGGTGGGGGAGGGATGGCTACACCTTC; CDR3aa: CASTLGWGRDGYTF
d_gene: .; abundance: .; v_gene: TRBV6-1; j_gene: TRBJ2-2; CDR3nt: TGTGCCAGCAGTGAAAGCAGGGCGAACACCGGGGAGCTGTTTTTT; CDR3aa: CASSESRANTGELFF
d_gene: TRBD2; abundance: .; v_gene: TRBV10-1; j_gene: TRBJ2-2; CDR3nt: TGCGCCAGCAGTGAGACACCCGGGACTAGGTTTCCCGGGGAGCTGTTTTTT; CDR3aa: CASSETPGTRFPGELFF
d_gene: .; abundance: .; v_gene: TRBV10-3; j_gene: TRBJ1-1; CDR3nt: TGTGCCATCAGTGGGAAACGCTCAGGGCAGAGGACTGAAGCTTTCTTT; CDR3aa: CAISGKRSGQRTEAFF
d_gene: .; abundance: .; v_gene: TRBV7-9; j_gene: TRBJ1-1; CDR3nt: TGTGCCAGCAGCTTATCGGCAGGCGCTGAAGCTTTCTTT; CDR3aa: CASSLSAGAEAFF
d_gene: .; abundance: .; v_gene: TRBV5-1; j_gene: TRBJ1-1; CDR3nt: TGCGCCAGCAGCGCCAAACCTGGGGGCCCTGAAGCTTTCTTT; CDR3aa: CASSAKPGGPEAFF
d_gene: TRBD2; abundance: .; v_gene: TRBV10-2; j_gene: TRBJ2-7; CDR3nt: TGCGCCAGCAGTATAGCGGGGGCCTCCTACGAGCAGTACTTC; CDR3aa: CASSIAGASYEQYF
d_gene: .; abundance: .; v_gene: TRBV30; j_gene: TRBJ1-5; CDR3nt: TGTGCCTGGAGTAAACGACTACCCATGAGGGATCAGCCCCAGCATTTT; CDR3aa: CAWSKRLPMRDQPQHF
d_gene: .; abundance: few; v_gene: TRBV5-4; j_gene: TRBJ2-2; CDR3nt: TGTGCCAGCAGCTTGAATCCAGTCGCGAACACCGGGGAGCTGTTTTTT; CDR3aa: CASSLNPVANTGELFF
d_gene: TRBD1; abundance: .; v_gene: TRBV28; j_gene: TRBJ2-1; CDR3nt: TGTGCCAGCAGTTTATATGGGGACAGGGGGATTAATGAGCAGTTCTTC; CDR3aa: CASSLYGDRGINEQFF
d_gene: TRBD1; abundance: .; v_gene: TRBV9; j_gene: TRBJ2-6; CDR3nt: TGTGCCAGCAGCGCCCGGGACAGGGGGGTCTCTGGGGCCAACGTCCTGACTTTC; CDR3aa: CASSARDRGVSGANVLTF
d_gene: .; abundance: once; v_gene: TRBV27; j_gene: TRBJ2-2; CDR3nt: TGTGCCAGCAGTTCCGGGGGGCAGAACGGGGAGCTGTTTTTT; CDR3aa: CASSSGGQNGELFF
d_gene: .; abundance: once; v_gene: TRBV7-9; j_gene: TRBJ1-1; CDR3nt: TGTGCCAGCAGCTTAGTGAGGGAGGTGAACACTGAAGCTTTCTTT; CDR3aa: CASSLVREVNTEAFF
d_gene: TRBD2; abundance: .; v_gene: TRBV6-1; j_gene: TRBJ2-3; CDR3nt: TGTGCCAGCAGTGAACTAGGACTAGCTGCAGATACGCAGTATTTT; CDR3aa: CASSELGLAADTQYF
d_gene: .; abundance: .; v_gene: TRBV14; j_gene: TRBJ1-6; CDR3nt: TGTGCCAGCAGCCTCAGGGAGGGTACTTCACCCCTCCACTTT; CDR3aa: CASSLREGTSPLHF
d_gene: .; abundance: .; v_gene: TRBV15; j_gene: TRBJ2-3; CDR3nt: TGTGCCACCAGCAGTTCTTCAGATACGCAGTATTTT; CDR3aa: CATSSSSDTQYF
d_gene: TRBD2; abundance: .; v_gene: TRBV5-1; j_gene: TRBJ2-3; CDR3nt: TGCGCCAGCAGGGCGACTAGCGGGTTACCAGATACGCAGTATTTT; CDR3aa: CASRATSGLPDTQYF
d_gene: .; abundance: .; v_gene: TRBV18; j_gene: TRBJ1-5; CDR3nt: TGTGCCAGCTCGGACAGCAGCAATCAGCCCCAGCATTTT; CDR3aa: CASSDSSNQPQHF
d_gene: .; abundance: .; v_gene: TRBV19; j_gene: TRBJ2-7; CDR3nt: TGTGCCAGTAGTATAGCGGACAGATCCTACGAGCAGTACTTC; CDR3aa: CASSIADRSYEQYF
d_gene: .; abundance: .; v_gene: TRBV30; j_gene: TRBJ1-3; CDR3nt: TGTGCCTGGGGGGACATCTCAGGAAACACCATATATTTT; CDR3aa: CAWGDISGNTIYF
d_gene: TRBD2; abundance: .; v_gene: TRBV14; j_gene: TRBJ2-1; CDR3nt: TGTGCCAGCAGCTCAAGGGCCCGGGGGGGGCAGTTCTTC; CDR3aa: CASSSRARGGQFF
d_gene: .; abundance: .; v_gene: TRBV14; j_gene: TRBJ2-3; CDR3nt: TGTGCCAGCAGCCAAGTCATCAGCGGGTACACAGATACGCAGTATTTT; CDR3aa: CASSQVISGYTDTQYF
d_gene: .; abundance: once; v_gene: TRBV5-1; j_gene: TRBJ2-5; CDR3nt: TGCGCCAGCAGCCTCCACGGGGGAGGTCAAGAGACCCAGTACTTC; CDR3aa: CASSLHGGGQETQYF